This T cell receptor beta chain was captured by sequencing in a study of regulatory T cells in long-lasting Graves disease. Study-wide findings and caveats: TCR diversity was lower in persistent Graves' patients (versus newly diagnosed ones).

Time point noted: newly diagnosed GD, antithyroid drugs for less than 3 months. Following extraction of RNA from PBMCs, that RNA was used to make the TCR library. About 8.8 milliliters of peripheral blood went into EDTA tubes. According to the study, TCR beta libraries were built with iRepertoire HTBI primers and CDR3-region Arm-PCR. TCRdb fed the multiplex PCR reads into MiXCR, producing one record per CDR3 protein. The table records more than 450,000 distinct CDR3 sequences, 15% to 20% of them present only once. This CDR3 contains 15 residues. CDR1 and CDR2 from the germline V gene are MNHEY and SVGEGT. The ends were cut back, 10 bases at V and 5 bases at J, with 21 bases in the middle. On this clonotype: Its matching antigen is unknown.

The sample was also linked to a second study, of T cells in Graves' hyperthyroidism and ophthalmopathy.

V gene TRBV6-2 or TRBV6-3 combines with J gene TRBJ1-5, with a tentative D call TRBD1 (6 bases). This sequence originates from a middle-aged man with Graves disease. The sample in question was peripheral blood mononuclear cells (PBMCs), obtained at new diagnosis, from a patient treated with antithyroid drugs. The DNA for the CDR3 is TGTGCCACCGGACAGACTCGTCCGTGGGATCAGCCCCAGCATTTT. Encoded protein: CATGQTRPWDQPQHF.